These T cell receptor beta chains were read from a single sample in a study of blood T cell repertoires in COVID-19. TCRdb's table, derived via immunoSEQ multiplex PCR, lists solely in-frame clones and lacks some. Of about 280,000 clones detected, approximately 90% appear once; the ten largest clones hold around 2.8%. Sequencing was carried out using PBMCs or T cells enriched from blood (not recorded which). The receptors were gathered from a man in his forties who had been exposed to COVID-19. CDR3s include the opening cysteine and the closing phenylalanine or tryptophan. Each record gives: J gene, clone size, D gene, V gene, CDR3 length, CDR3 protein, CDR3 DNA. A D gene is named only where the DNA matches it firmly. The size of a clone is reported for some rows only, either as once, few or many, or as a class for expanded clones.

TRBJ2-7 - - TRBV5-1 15 CASSDGTISPYEQYF TGCGCCAGCAGCGACGGGACAATATCCCCCTACGAGCAGTACTTC
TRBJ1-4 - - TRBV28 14 CASSLRGFVEKLFF TGTGCCAGCAGTTTAAGGGGCTTCGTTGAAAAACTGTTTTTT
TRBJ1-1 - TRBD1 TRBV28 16 CASSFFGQGMNTEAFF TGTGCCAGCAGTTTCTTCGGACAGGGTATGAACACTGAAGCTTTCTTT
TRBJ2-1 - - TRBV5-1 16 CASSLAQEEGSDEQFF TGCGCCAGCAGCTTGGCCCAGGAGGAAGGGTCGGATGAGCAGTTCTTC
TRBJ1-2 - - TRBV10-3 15 CAISESVTGNYGYTF TGTGCCATCAGTGAGTCTGTGACGGGGAACTATGGCTACACCTTC
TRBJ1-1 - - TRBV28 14 CASSLYPGNTEAFF TGTGCCAGCAGTTTGTACCCGGGGAACACTGAAGCTTTCTTT
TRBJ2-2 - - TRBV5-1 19 CASSFFLQGGSGTTGELFF TGCGCCAGCAGCTTTTTCCTACAGGGGGGGTCGGGTACGACCGGGGAGCTGTTTTTT
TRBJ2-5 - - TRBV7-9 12 CASSAARSTQYF TGTGCCAGCAGCGCGGCCCGGTCAACCCAGTACTTC
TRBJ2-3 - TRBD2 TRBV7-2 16 CASSSLAGAIADTQYF TGTGCCAGCAGCTCACTAGCGGGAGCGATCGCAGATACGCAGTATTTT
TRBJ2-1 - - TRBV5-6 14 CASSLGNSGNEQFF TGTGCCAGCAGCTTGGGGAATTCCGGGAATGAGCAGTTCTTC
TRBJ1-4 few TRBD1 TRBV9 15 CASSVGWGTVEKLFF TGTGCCAGCAGCGTAGGGTGGGGGACAGTCGAAAAACTGTTTTTT
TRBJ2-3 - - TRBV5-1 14 CASSLSLDLGTQYF TGCGCCAGCAGCTTGTCACTAGATTTAGGTACGCAGTATTTT
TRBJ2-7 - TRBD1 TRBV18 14 CASSPGTELYEQYF TGTGCCAGCTCACCCGGGACAGAACTTTACGAGCAGTACTTC
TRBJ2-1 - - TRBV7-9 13 CASSLGSRDEQFF TGTGCCAGCAGCCTGGGTTCCCGGGATGAGCAGTTCTTC
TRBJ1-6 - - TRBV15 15 CATSREQPYNSPLHF TGTGCCACCAGCAGAGAACAGCCATATAATTCACCCCTCCACTTT
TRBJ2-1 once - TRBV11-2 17 CASSLEFSRRAYNEQFF TGTGCCAGCAGCTTAGAGTTCTCCCGGCGGGCTTACAATGAGCAGTTCTTC
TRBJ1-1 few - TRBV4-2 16 CASSHIAGRGVLEAFF TGTGCCAGCAGCCATATAGCCGGCAGGGGCGTTTTGGAAGCTTTCTTT
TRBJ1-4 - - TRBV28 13 CASKTDRNEKLFF TGTGCCAGCAAAACCGACAGGAATGAAAAACTGTTTTTT